The 25 T cell receptor beta chains below were found in one sample sequenced in a study of cytotoxic CD8 clonotypes in ibrutinib-treated CLL. Only in-frame clones appear in the TCRdb table, and some are missing; sequencing was by immunoSEQ multiplex PCR. The top ten clones hold roughly 6% of a sample with fewer than 400,000 clones, over 55% of them seen once. Sequences were derived from PBMCs, sampled after 36 months of ibrutinib treatment. The receptors shown here come from a human donor with chronic lymphocytic leukemia.

This clone came up a few times. The V gene is TRBV7-2, the J gene TRBJ2-4; perhaps D is TRBD1 or TRBD2 (6 bases each). CDR3 length: 14 residues. The V end was cut by 5 bases, the J end by 6 bases, with 14 bases between. CDR1 SGHTA and CDR2 FQGNSA come from the germline V gene. The CDR3 DNA reads as TGTGCCAGCAGCCTAGGGGGGCCGAGAAACATTCAGTACTTC. Its translation is CASSLGGPRNIQYF.

The V gene is TRBV6-5, the J gene TRBJ1-2; D is uncertain. Trimming removed 4 bases at V and 4 bases at J, with 10 bases between. The V gene's germline CDR1 is MNHEY and CDR2 SVGAGI. CDR3 length equals 13 residues. In DNA form, the CDR3 reads TGTGCCAGCAGTTTTGGGCAGACCTATGGCTACACCTTC. Amino acid sequence: CASSFGQTYGYTF.

Only a few counts were recorded for this clone. This chain joins TRBV6-5 and TRBJ2-2; tentatively, D is TRBD1 (6 bases). The CDR3 has 16 residues. V lost 2 bases, J lost 6 bases, and 16 bases lay in between. Germline lookup yields CDR1 MNHEY and CDR2 SVGAGI. The CDR3 protein is CASSYRDRRRSGELFF. Here the CDR3 DNA reads TGTGCCAGCAGTTACCGAGACAGGAGGAGATCCGGGGAGCTGTTTTTT.

The chain is built from TRBV10-3 and TRBJ2-7; TRBD1 matches at 7 bases. The CDR3 is 12 residues long. V shed 4 bases, J shed 3 bases, and the junction held 0 bases outside the gene matches. Germline V CDR1 and CDR2: ENHRY, SYGVKD. CDR3 in amino acids: CAISGTGYEQYF. The CDR3 DNA is TGTGCCATCAGTGGGACAGGCTACGAGCAGTACTTC.

This clone showed up just a few times. This chain uses TRBV19 with TRBJ1-5; D gene unclear. V was pared by 7 bases and J by 5 bases, with 15 bases between. From germline, CDR1 is LNHDA and CDR2 SQIVND (reference sequence). This CDR3 contains 14 residues. The CDR3 is CASTRPDGYQPQHF. In DNA form, the CDR3 reads TGTGCCAGTACAAGACCGGACGGCTATCAGCCCCAGCATTTT. The complete variable domain, with remaining parts taken from reference TRBV19 and TRBJ1-5, reads DGGITQSPKYLFRKEGQNVTLSCEQNLNHDAMYWYRQDPGQGLRLIYYSQIVNDFQKGDIAEGYSVSREKKESFPLTVTSAQKNPTAFYLCASTRPDGYQPQHFGDGTRLSIL.

The CDR3 here is CASRIAGSETQYF. Here the CDR3 DNA reads TGCGCCAGCCGCATTGCAGGATCAGAGACCCAGTACTTC. The chain carries TRBV5-1 and TRBJ2-5; D remains unclear. This CDR3 has 13 amino acids. In germline, CDR1 is SGHRS, CDR2 YFSETQ. V lost 7 bases, J lost 4 bases, and 14 bases lay in between.

The gene calls are TRBV28 and TRBJ2-7, with 13 bases lining up with TRBD2. Germline-derived CDR1 and CDR2 are MDHEN and SYDVKM. The CDR3 sequence is 15 residues long. Trimming removed 5 bases from V and 4 bases from J; junction bases left unmatched: 5. CDR3 in DNA: TGTGCCAGCAGTCCCTGGACTAGCGGGGGTTACGAGCAGTACTTC. Protein sequence: CASSPWTSGGYEQYF.

The V call is TRBV20-1, the J call TRBJ1-2; 7 bases align to TRBD1. The CDR3 is 11 residues long. CDR1 is DFQATT and CDR2 is SNEGSKA in the germline V gene (reference sequence). With 6 bases clipped from V and 7 bases from J, the junction kept 5 bases outside the gene matches. This CDR3 reads CSAPTGIGYTF. CDR3 DNA sequence: TGCAGTGCCCCGACAGGGATTGGCTACACCTTC.

CDR3 region: CASSYLWGEETQYF. The DNA of the CDR3 is TGTGCCAGCAGTTACCTTTGGGGGGAGGAGACCCAGTACTTC. The rearrangement joins TRBV6-5 to TRBJ2-5; D may be TRBD2 (6 bases). V lost 2 bases and J lost 5, with 12 bases in between. CDR1 is MNHEY, CDR2 SVGAGI, per germline. CDR3 length: 14 residues.

V and J are TRBV27 and TRBJ2-1, with TRBD2 matching over 8 bases. With 2 bases clipped from V and 4 bases from J, the junction kept 4 bases outside the gene matches. This CDR3 is built from 15 residues. Germline V lookup: CDR1 MNHEY, CDR2 SMNVEV (reference sequence). CDR3 sequence (DNA): TGTGCCAGCAGTTTACGGGAGGGCCCTTACAATGAGCAGTTCTTC. Its protein is CASSLREGPYNEQFF.

The V gene is TRBV29-1, the J gene TRBJ2-1, with 7 bases identical to TRBD2. The J segment lost 4 bases and the V segment lost 5 bases, leaving 8 bases of the junction unmatched. CDR3 length equals 14 residues. Germline CDR1 reads SQVTM; CDR2 reads ANQGSEA. The CDR3: CSVYKTSVYNEQFF. Written as DNA, the CDR3 is TGCAGCGTTTACAAAACTAGCGTTTACAATGAGCAGTTCTTC.

This clone occurred a few times. The chain has TRBV5-4 and TRBJ2-1, with 12 bases aligning to TRBD2. The CDR3 is 16 amino acids. V gave up 5 bases and J gave up 8 bases; unmatched junction bases: 11. Germline assignment: CDR1 SGHNT and CDR2 YYREEE (reference sequence). CDR3 coding DNA: TGTGCCAGCAGACAAGGACTAGCGGGGCCCTGGGATGAGCAGTTCTTC. Encoded protein: CASRQGLAGPWDEQFF.

This clone appeared a single time. The chain employs TRBV6-4 and TRBJ1-6; 7 bases fit TRBD1. Trimming took 0 bases from V and 7 from J; bases not matched to a gene: 12. Germline CDR1 is MRHNA and CDR2 is SNTAGT. This CDR3 has 18 amino acids. The CDR3 DNA reads TGTGCCAGCAGTGACTCTTGGGACAGTTTCTTTGTGAATTCACCCCTCCACTTT. It yields the protein CASSDSWDSFFVNSPLHF.

The chain employs TRBV2 and TRBJ2-7, with unresolved D. The CDR3 has 12 residues. Germline CDR1 is SNHLY and CDR2 is FYNNEI. CDR3 sequence: CASGKRFYEQYF. CDR3 in DNA: TGTGCTTCTGGGAAACGGTTCTACGAGCAGTACTTC.

The V gene is TRBV29-1, the J gene TRBJ1-1; D is undetermined. V shed 7 bases and J shed 0 bases, with 12 bases lying between them. The germline gives CDR1 SQVTM, CDR2 ANQGSEA. The CDR3 loop spans 13 amino acids. The CDR3 here is CSASFRMNTEAFF. The DNA for the CDR3 is TGCAGCGCCTCCTTCCGCATGAACACTGAAGCTTTCTTT.

The rearrangement uses TRBV13 and TRBJ2-5, with D perhaps matching TRBD1 (5 bases). The germline V gene encodes CDR1 PRHDT and CDR2 FYEKMQ (reference sequence). V dropped 1 base and J dropped 5 bases, with 14 bases sitting between them. CDR3 size: 15 residues. CDR3 DNA: TGTGCCAGCAGCTTAGTAGGGGCGCTAAGGGAGACCCAGTACTTC. Protein sequence: CASSLVGALRETQYF.

This chain joins TRBV5-1 and TRBJ2-7; TRBD2 might be the D (6 bases). Germline V CDR1 and CDR2: SGHRS, YFSETQ. V lost 0 bases and J 4 bases, leaving 11 bases between the germline ends. CDR3 size: 14 residues. CDR3 protein: CASSLESGGYEQYF. The CDR3 DNA is TGCGCCAGCAGCTTGGAAAGCGGAGGGTACGAGCAGTACTTC.

The chain uses TRBV7-9 and TRBJ1-6; tentative D call: TRBD1 (6 bases). The germline V and J ends were trimmed by 3 bases and 0 bases, with 15 bases remaining between them. This CDR3 has 18 amino acids. Per the germline V gene, CDR1 is SEHNR and CDR2 is FQNEAQ (reference sequence). The CDR3 is CASSFGGFLSSYNSPLHF. The DNA for the CDR3 is TGTGCCAGCAGCTTCGGGGGCTTCCTGAGCTCCTATAATTCACCCCTCCACTTT. The whole variable domain, filled in from reference TRBV7-9 and TRBJ1-6, reads DTGVSQNPRHKITKRGQNVTFRCDPISEHNRLYWYRQTLGQGPEFLTYFQNEAQLEKSRLLSDRFSAERPKGSFSTLEIQRTEQGDSAMYLCASSFGGFLSSYNSPLHFGNGTRLTVT.

The CDR3 coding sequence is TGTGCCAGCAGCCACCGGGACAGGGTCACCGGGGAGCTGTTTTTT. It codes for CASSHRDRVTGELFF. V and J are TRBV11-2 and TRBJ2-2; 9 nucleotides align to TRBD1. CDR3 length: 15 residues. Germline CDR1 reads SGHAT; CDR2 reads FQNNGV. After removal of 5 bases from V and 4 bases from J, the junction contained 5 bases not matched to a gene. Variable domain in full (rest from reference TRBV11-2 and TRBJ2-2): EAGVAQSPRYKIIEKRQSVAFWCNPISGHATLYWYQQILGQGPKLLIQFQNNGVVDDSQLPKDRFSAERLKGVDSTLKIQPAKLEDSAVYLCASSHRDRVTGELFFGEGSRLTVL.

The chain uses TRBV7-2 and TRBJ2-7; D gene unclear. Trimming pared 2 bases from V and 6 bases from J, leaving 11 bases between. CDR1 and CDR2 from the germline V gene are SGHTA and FQGNSA. The CDR3 runs to 13 residues. The CDR3 loop is CASSLQVGREQYF. In DNA, the CDR3 is TGTGCCAGCAGCTTACAGGTAGGGCGCGAGCAGTACTTC.

This clone was counted once. The genes are TRBV2 and TRBJ2-7; weak D call: TRBD2 (5 bases). Trimming shortened V by 3 bases and J by 6 bases, and 9 bases separated the two germline ends. The germline CDR1 and CDR2 sequences are SNHLY and FYNNEI. CDR3 length equals 12 residues. The CDR3 DNA reads TGTGCCAGCAGTGATGTCGAGGGCGAGCAGTACTTC. Its protein is CASSDVEGEQYF.

The chain uses TRBV9 and TRBJ2-7; D is perhaps TRBD2 (6 bases). CDR3 length: 16 residues. With 4 bases removed from V and 4 bases from J, the gap between germline ends came to 21 bases. Germline CDR1 is SGDLS and CDR2 is YYNGEE. DNA of the CDR3: TGTGCCAGCAGCAAGAGGTCGGTAGCGGACGTATACGAGCAGTACTTC. Its translation is CASSKRSVADVYEQYF.

The chain carries TRBV11-2 and TRBJ1-1, with 10 bases lining up with TRBD1. The CDR3 extends over 15 amino acids. After removal of 4 bases from V and 4 bases from J, the junction contained 6 bases not matched to a gene. CDR1 is SGHAT, CDR2 FQNNGV, per germline. DNA for the CDR3: TGTGCCAGCAGCTATGGGAGGACAGGGGGCACTGAAGCTTTCTTT. Amino acids: CASSYGRTGGTEAFF.

This clone appeared a single time. This sample also contains other DNA sequences that code for the same CDR3. The chain combines TRBV4-1 with TRBJ2-3; D is ambiguous. Deletions cut 1 base from V and 4 bases from J, with 3 bases between. The CDR3 runs to 12 residues. Germline V gene sequence: CDR1 MGHRA, CDR2 YSYEKL. The CDR3 coding sequence is TGCGCCAGCAGCCAAGTGCCAGATACGCAGTATTTT. Protein product: CASSQVPDTQYF.

The chain carries TRBV5-8 and TRBJ1-2; D might be TRBD1 (6 bases). The germline V and J ends were trimmed by 2 bases and 4 bases, with 15 bases remaining between them. The V gene's germline CDR1 is SGHTS and CDR2 YDEGEE. This CDR3 comprises 15 residues. The CDR3 coding sequence is TGTGCCAGCAGCTTTCGACAGGTCCTCCCCTATGGCTACACCTTC. Its protein is CASSFRQVLPYGYTF.